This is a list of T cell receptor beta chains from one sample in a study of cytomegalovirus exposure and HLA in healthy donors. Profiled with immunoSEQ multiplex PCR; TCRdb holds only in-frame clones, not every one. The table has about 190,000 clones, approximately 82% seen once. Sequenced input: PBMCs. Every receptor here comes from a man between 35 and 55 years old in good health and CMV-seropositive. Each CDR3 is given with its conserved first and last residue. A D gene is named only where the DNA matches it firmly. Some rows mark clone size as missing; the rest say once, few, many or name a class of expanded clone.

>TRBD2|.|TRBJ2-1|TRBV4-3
TGCGCCAGCAGCCAAGACCCTAGCGGTGCCTTTGGCAATGAGCAGTTCTTC
CASSQDPSGAFGNEQFF
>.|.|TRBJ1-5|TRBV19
TGTGCCAGTAACCGGGACAATAGCAATCAGCCCCAGCATTTT
CASNRDNSNQPQHF
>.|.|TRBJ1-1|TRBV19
TGTGCCAGTAGGCCACGTCTTCAACAGGAGAACACTGAAGCTTTCTTT
CASRPRLQQENTEAFF
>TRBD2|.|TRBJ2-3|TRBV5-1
TGCGCCAGCACCCTTAGCGGGAGGCACACAGATACGCAGTATTTT
CASTLSGRHTDTQYF
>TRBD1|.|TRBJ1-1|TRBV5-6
TGTGCCAGCAGCTTCTTAAAGACAGGGTCAATGGCAGCTGAAGCTTTCTTT
CASSFLKTGSMAAEAFF
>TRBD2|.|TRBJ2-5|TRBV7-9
TGTGCCAGCAGCTCGACTAGCGGGCAAGAGACCCAGTACTTC
CASSSTSGQETQYF
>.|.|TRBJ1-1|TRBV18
TGTGCCAGCTCACCTCTTGACAACCCCCTCTCTGAAGCTTTCTTT
CASSPLDNPLSEAFF
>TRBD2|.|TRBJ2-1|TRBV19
TGTGCCAGTAGTATAGACGGGAGGGCCCGATATGAGCAGTTCTTC
CASSIDGRARYEQFF
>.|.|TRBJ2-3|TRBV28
TGTGCCAGCAGTTTCGTTGCGGGGACAGATACGCAGTATTTT
CASSFVAGTDTQYF
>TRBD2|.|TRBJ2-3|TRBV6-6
TGTGCCAGCAGTGGGGCTAGCGGGAGAACAGATACGCAGTATTTT
CASSGASGRTDTQYF
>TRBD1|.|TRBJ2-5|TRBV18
TGTGCCAGCTCACCCGGACAGGGGGCGTGGGAGACCCAGTACTTC
CASSPGQGAWETQYF
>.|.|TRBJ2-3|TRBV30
TGTGCCTGGAAAAGTTTTACCTTCGAGGGTACGCAGTATTTT
CAWKSFTFEGTQYF
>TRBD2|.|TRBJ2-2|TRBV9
TGTGCCAGCGCGGGGGGAGGAACCGGGGAGCTGTTTTTT
CASAGGGTGELFF
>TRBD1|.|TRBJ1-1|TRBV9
TGTGCCAGCAGCCCGCGACCAGGGGGGGGGACAGGCCGCTTGTCTGAAGCTTTCTTT
CASSPRPGGGTGRLSEAFF
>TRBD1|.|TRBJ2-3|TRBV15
TGTGCCACCAGCAGAAGACAGGGGGCAAGCACAGATACGCAGTATTTT
CATSRRQGASTDTQYF
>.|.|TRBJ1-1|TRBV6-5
TGTGCCAGCAGTTACGCGGGGGCAGAATGGAACACTGAAGCTTTCTTT
CASSYAGAEWNTEAFF
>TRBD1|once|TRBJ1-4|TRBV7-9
TGTGCCAGCAGCTTAGCTTTGGGACAGACAAATGAAAAACTGTTTTTT
CASSLALGQTNEKLFF
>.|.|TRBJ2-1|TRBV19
TGTGCCAGTAGTCTTCTAGGAGGGGCTTCGGACAATGAGCAGTTCTTC
CASSLLGGASDNEQFF
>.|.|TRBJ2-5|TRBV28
TGTGCCAGCAGTTTGTCAGGGGTGGGGCAAGAGACCCAGTACTTC
CASSLSGVGQETQYF
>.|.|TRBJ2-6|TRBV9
TGTGCCAGCAGCGCGACCCAGGGGTCTGGGGCCAACGTCCTGACTTTC
CASSATQGSGANVLTF
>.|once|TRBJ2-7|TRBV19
TGTGCCAGTAGTAGCGCGGGGACCTCCTACGAGCAGTACTTC
CASSSAGTSYEQYF
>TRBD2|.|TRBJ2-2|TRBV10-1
TGCGCCAGCAGTGAGGGGACTAGCGCGGCCGGGGAGCTGTTTTTT
CASSEGTSAAGELFF
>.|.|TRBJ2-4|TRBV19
TGTGCCAGTAGTTCGCCCCGGGACACGATAGCCAAAAACATTCAGTACTTC
CASSSPRDTIAKNIQYF
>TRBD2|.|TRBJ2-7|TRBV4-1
TGCGCCAGCACCCTCGGGGGGAGGGAAATCTACGAGCAGTACTTC
CASTLGGREIYEQYF
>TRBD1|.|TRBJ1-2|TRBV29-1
TGCAGCGTTGACTTACAGGGGGCGGGTGGCTACACCTTC
CSVDLQGAGGYTF
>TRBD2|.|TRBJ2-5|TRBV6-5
TGTGCCAGCAGTCGATTAGCGGGAGAGGAGACCCAGTACTTC
CASSRLAGEETQYF
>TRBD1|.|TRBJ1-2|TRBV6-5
TGTGCCAGCAGGACGCTAACAGGGGGCTATGGCTACACCTTC
CASRTLTGGYGYTF
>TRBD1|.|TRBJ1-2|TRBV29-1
TGCAGCGTTGAAGTCCAGGGGGAATACTATGGCTACACCTTC
CSVEVQGEYYGYTF
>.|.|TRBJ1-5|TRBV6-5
TGTGCCAGCAGTGAACAGTACAATCAGCCCCAGCATTTT
CASSEQYNQPQHF
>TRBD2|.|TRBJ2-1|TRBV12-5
TGTGCTAGTGGACAGGGGACTAGCGGATTGAGGAAGCAGTTCTTC
CASGQGTSGLRKQFF
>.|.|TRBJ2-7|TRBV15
TGTGCCACCAGCAGCCCTCGGAGCTACGAGCAGTACTTC
CATSSPRSYEQYF
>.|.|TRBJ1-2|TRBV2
TGTGCCAGCAGTTATACAGGAGATGGCTACACCTTC
CASSYTGDGYTF
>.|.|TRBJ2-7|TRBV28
TGTGCCAGCAGCCCTGATCAGGGTCGCCCCTACGAGCAGTACTTC
CASSPDQGRPYEQYF
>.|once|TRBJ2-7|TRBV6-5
TGTGCCAGCAGTGGAATACAGGGCACCGAGCAGTACTTC
CASSGIQGTEQYF
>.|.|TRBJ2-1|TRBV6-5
TGTGCCAGCAGTTTCTCGCCACTGAGCTCCTACAATGAGCAGTTCTTC
CASSFSPLSSYNEQFF
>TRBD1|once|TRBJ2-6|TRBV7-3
TGTGCCAGCAGCTTAAGGGGGACAGCGCCCTCTGGGGCCAACGTCCTGACTTTC
CASSLRGTAPSGANVLTF
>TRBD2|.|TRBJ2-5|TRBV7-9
TGTGCCAGCAGCTTGGGACTAGCGGATCAAGAGACCCAGTACTTC
CASSLGLADQETQYF
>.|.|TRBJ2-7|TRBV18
TGTGCCAGCTCACAGGATAACTCGCGGGGTTCCTACGAGCAGTACTTC
CASSQDNSRGSYEQYF
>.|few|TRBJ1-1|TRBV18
TGTGCCAGCTCACCACGGACAGAGAACACTGAAGCTTTCTTT
CASSPRTENTEAFF
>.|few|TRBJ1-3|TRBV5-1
TGCGCCAGCAGCTTAAGACGGAGCTCTGGAAACACCATATATTTT
CASSLRRSSGNTIYF
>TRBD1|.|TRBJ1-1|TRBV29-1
TGCAGCTCGGGGGGGACAGGGGGCTTGAACACTGAAGCTTTCTTT
CSSGGTGGLNTEAFF
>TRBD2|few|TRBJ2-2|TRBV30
TGTGCCCACAGGAGGGTTTGGGCGGGAGTGGGGGCCGGGGAGCTGTTTTTT
CAHRRVWAGVGAGELFF
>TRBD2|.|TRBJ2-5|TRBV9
TGTGCCAGCAGCACGTCTAGCGGACGCGGAGAGACCCAGTACTTC
CASSTSSGRGETQYF
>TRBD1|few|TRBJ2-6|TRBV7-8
TGTGCCAGCAGCTTAGAACAGGGACAGGGACCTATCGTCCTGACTTTC
CASSLEQGQGPIVLTF
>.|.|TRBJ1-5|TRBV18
TGTGCCAGCTCACCACCGGGCAACAATCAGCCCCAGCATTTT
CASSPPGNNQPQHF
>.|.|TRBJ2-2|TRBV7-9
TGTGCCCTAGAGCGGGTGGCCGGGGAGCTGTTTTTT
CALERVAGELFF
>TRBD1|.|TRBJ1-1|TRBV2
TGTGCCAGCAGATCGGACAGGCTGAGCGCTGAAGCTTTCTTT
CASRSDRLSAEAFF
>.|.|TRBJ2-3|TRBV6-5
TGTGCCAGCAGTCGTGAAGACAATACGCAGTATTTT
CASSREDNTQYF
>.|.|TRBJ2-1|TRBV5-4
TGTGCCAGCAGCTTGGTGCAGGGCTCCTACAATGAGCAGTTCTTC
CASSLVQGSYNEQFF
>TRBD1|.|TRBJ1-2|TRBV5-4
TGTGCCAGCAGCTTGTCAGGGGGCCCGGGGGGCTACACCTTC
CASSLSGGPGGYTF
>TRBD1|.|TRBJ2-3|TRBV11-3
TGTGCCAGCAGCTTATCCACCGGGACAGCCACAGATACGCAGTATTTT
CASSLSTGTATDTQYF
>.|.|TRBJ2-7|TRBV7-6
TGTGCCAGCAGCCTCACCCTCGGCGGGCGCGAGCAGTACTTC
CASSLTLGGREQYF
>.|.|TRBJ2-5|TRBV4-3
TGCGCCAGCAGCCAAGAAGGGCCGATGAGGGAACAAGAGACCCAGTACTTC
CASSQEGPMREQETQYF
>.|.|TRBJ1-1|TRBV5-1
TGCGCCAGCAGCTTGGAGGGCGCGGGGGGCGCCCGGATGAACACTGAAGCTTTCTTT
CASSLEGAGGARMNTEAFF
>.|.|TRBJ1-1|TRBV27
TGTGCCAGCAGTTCCTCGAGAACTGAAGCTTTCTTT
CASSSSRTEAFF
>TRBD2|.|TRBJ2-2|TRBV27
TGTGCCAGCAGTTCGCGGGAGCCCGGGGAGCTGTTTTTT
CASSSREPGELFF
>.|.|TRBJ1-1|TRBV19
TGTGCCAGTATGAGGCTCCCGAACACTGAAGCTTTCTTT
CASMRLPNTEAFF
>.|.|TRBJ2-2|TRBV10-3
TGTGCCATCAGTGGGACATCTCAGGGCACCGGGGAGCTGTTTTTT
CAISGTSQGTGELFF
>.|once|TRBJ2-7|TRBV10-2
TGCGCCAGCAGTGAGTCGCTACTATACGAGCAGTACTTC
CASSESLLYEQYF
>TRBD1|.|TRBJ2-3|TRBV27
TGTGCCAGCAGCTTGACAGGGGACACAGATACGCAGTATTTT
CASSLTGDTDTQYF